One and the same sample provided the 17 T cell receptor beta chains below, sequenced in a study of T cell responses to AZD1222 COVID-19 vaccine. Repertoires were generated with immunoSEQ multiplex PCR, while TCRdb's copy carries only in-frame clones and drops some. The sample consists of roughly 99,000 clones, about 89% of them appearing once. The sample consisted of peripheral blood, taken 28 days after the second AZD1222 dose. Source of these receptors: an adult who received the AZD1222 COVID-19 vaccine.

DNA of the CDR3: TGCGCCAGCAGCCAAGATTGGGGAGCGGGAGGGCCCCCAGATACGCAGTATTTT. This codes for CASSQDWGAGGPPDTQYF. The chain has TRBV4-1 and TRBJ2-3, with 10 bases lining up with TRBD2. V lost 0 bases, J lost 4 bases, and 10 bases stayed unmatched. Germline V lookup: CDR1 MGHRA, CDR2 YSYEKL. CDR3 length: 18 amino acids.

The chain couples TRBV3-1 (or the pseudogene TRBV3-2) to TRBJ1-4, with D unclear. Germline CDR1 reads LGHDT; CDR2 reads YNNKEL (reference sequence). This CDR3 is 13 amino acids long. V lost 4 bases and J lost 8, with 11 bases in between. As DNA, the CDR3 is TGTGCCAGCAGCCCTGGACTGATAGAAAAACTGTTTTTT. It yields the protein CASSPGLIEKLFF.

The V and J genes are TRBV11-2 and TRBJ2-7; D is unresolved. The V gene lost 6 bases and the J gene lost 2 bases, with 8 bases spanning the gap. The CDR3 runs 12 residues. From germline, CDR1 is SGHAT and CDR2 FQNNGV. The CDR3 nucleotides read TGTGCCAGCAGTCCCACGGCCTACGAGCAGTACTTC. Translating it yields CASSPTAYEQYF.

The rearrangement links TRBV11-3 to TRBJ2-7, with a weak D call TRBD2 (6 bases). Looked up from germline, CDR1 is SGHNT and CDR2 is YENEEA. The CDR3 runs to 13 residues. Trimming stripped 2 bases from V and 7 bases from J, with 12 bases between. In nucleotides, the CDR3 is TGTGCCAGCAGCTTAAACGGGAGAGGGGAGCAGTACTTC. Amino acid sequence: CASSLNGRGEQYF.

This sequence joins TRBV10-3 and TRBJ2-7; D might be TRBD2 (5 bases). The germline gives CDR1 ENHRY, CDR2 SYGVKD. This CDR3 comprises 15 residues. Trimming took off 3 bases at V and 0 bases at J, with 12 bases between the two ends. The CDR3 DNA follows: TGTGCCATCAGTGAAATCGAGGGTCCCTCCTACGAGCAGTACTTC. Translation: CAISEIEGPSYEQYF.

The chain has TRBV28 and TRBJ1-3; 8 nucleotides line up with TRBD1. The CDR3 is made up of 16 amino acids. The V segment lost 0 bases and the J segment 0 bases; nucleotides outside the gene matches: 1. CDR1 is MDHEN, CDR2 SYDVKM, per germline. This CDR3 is CASSLWTGDSGNTIYF. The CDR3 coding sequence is TGTGCCAGCAGTTTATGGACAGGGGACTCTGGAAACACCATATATTTT. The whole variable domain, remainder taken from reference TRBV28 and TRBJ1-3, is DVKVTQSSRYLVKRTGEKVFLECVQDMDHENMFWYRQDPGLGLRLIYFSYDVKMKEKGDIPEGYSVSREKKERFSLILESASTNQTSMYLCASSLWTGDSGNTIYFGEGSWLTVV.

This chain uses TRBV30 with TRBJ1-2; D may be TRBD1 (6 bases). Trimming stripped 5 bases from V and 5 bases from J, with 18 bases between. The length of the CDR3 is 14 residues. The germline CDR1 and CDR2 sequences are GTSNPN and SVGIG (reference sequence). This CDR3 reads CAWGTGSGIYGYTF. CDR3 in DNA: TGTGCCTGGGGAACAGGGAGCGGGATATATGGCTACACCTTC.

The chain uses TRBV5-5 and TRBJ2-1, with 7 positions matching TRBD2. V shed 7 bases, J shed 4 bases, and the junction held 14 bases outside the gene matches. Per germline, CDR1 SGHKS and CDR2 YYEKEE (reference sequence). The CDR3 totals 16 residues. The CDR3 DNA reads TGTGCCAGCCTCCCTGGGGGGGTACGACCTTACAATGAGCAGTTCTTC. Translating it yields CASLPGGVRPYNEQFF.

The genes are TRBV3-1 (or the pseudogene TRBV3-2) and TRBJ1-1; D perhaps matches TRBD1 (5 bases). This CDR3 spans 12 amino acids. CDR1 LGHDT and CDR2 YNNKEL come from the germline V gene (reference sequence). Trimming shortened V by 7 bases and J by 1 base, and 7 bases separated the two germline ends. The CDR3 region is CASNGQNTEAFF. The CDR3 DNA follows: TGTGCCAGCAACGGACAGAACACTGAAGCTTTCTTT.

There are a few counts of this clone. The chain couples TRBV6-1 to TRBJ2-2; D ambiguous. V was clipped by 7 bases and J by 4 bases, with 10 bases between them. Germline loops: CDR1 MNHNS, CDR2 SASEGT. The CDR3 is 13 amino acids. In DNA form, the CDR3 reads TGTGCCAGCAACCCGATCGGCACCGGGGAGCTGTTTTTT. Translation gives CASNPIGTGELFF.

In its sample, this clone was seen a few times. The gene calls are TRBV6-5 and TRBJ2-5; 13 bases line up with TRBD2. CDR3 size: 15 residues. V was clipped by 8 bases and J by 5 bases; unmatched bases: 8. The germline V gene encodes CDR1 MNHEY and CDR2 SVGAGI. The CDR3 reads CASLQTSGRQETQYF. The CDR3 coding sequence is TGTGCCAGCTTACAGACTAGCGGGAGGCAGGAGACCCAGTACTTC.

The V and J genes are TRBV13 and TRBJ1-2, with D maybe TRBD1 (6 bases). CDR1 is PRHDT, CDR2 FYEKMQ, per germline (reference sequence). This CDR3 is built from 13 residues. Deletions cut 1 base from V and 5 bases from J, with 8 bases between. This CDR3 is CASSLDTGYGYTF. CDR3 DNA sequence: TGTGCCAGCAGCTTAGACACAGGGTATGGCTACACCTTC.

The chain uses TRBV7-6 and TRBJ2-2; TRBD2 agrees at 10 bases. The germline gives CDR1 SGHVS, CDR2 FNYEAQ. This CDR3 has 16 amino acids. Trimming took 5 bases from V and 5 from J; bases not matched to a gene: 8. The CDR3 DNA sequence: TGTGCCAGCAGCGCTCTAGCGGGAGAAGGTACCGGGGAGCTGTTTTTT. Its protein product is CASSALAGEGTGELFF.

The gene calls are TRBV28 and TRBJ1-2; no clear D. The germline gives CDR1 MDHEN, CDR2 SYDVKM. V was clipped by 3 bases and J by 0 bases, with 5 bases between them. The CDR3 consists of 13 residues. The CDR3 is CASSFGANYGYTF. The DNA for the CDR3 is TGTGCCAGCAGTTTCGGGGCTAACTATGGCTACACCTTC.

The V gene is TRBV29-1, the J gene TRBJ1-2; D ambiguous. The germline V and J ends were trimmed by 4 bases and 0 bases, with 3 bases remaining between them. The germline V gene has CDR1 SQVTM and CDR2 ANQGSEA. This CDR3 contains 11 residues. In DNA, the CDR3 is TGCAGCGTTGGGGCTAACTATGGCTACACCTTC. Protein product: CSVGANYGYTF.

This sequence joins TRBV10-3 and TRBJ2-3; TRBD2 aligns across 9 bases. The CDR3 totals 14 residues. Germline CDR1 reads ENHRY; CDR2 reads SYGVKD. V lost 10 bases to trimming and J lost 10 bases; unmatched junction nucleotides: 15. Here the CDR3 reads CATLPGLAQGAQYF. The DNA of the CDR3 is TGTGCCACCTTACCGGGACTAGCCCAGGGGGCGCAGTATTTT.

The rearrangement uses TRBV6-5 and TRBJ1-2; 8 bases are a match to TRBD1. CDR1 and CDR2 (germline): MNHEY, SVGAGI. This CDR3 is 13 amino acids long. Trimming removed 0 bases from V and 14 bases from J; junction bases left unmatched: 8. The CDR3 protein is CASSYSVQGAGTF. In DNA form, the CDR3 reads TGTGCCAGCAGTTACTCGGTTCAGGGGGCTGGGACCTTC.